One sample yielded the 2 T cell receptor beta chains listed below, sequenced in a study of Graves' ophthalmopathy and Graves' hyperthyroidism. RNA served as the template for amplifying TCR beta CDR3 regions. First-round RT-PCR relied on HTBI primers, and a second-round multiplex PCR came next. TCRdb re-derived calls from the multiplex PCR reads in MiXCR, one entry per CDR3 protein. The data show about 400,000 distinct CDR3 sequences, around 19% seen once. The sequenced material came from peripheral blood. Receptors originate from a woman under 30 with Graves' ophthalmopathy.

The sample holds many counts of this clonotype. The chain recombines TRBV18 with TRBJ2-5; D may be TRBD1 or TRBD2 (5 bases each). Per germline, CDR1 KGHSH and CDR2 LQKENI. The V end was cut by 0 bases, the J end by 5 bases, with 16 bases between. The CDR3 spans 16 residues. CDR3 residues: CASSPPSGPAQETQYF. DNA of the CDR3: TGTGCCAGCTCACCACCATCGGGGCCGGCCCAGGAGACCCAGTACTTC.

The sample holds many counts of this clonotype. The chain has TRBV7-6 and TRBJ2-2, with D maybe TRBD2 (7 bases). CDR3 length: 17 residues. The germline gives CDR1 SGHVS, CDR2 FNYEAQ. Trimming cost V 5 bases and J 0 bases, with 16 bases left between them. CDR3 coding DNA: TGTGCCAGCAGCCGCTCCCCGGGGGGCGCGAACACCGGGGAGCTGTTTTTT. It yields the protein CASSRSPGGANTGELFF.